The rows below give T cell receptor beta chains drawn from one sample of a study of neoadjuvant anti-PD-1 for oral cavity cancer. Assay: immunoSEQ multiplex PCR; the TCRdb copy retains only in-frame clones and omits some. The profile shows around 81,000 clones, under 85% of them singletons. The material sequenced was PBMCs, taken before nivolumab (anti-PD-1) treatment. These receptors all stem from a person aged 40 to 85 with oral cavity squamous cell carcinoma. Each CDR3 is given with its conserved first and last residue. A D gene is named only where the DNA matches it firmly. Clone size is not always given. Where it is, it says once, few, many or a class for expanded clones.

d_call	v_call	clone_size	j_call	cdr3_aa	cdr3_nt
TRBD1	TRBV7-3	-	TRBJ1-5	CASSTGQGGIQPQHF	TGTGCCAGCAGCACCGGACAGGGGGGGATTCAGCCCCAGCATTTT
-	TRBV29-1	-	TRBJ2-1	CSVDSSDSYNEQFF	TGCAGCGTTGATTCTAGCGACTCCTACAATGAGCAGTTCTTC
TRBD2	TRBV7-2	-	TRBJ2-1	CASSLEFGLAHEQFF	TGTGCCAGCAGCTTAGAGTTCGGACTAGCCCATGAGCAGTTCTTC
TRBD1	TRBV27	-	TRBJ2-7	CASRDSGTASYEQYF	TGTGCCAGCAGAGACTCGGGGACAGCCTCCTACGAGCAGTACTTC
TRBD1	TRBV9	once	TRBJ2-2	CASRLGTENTGELFF	TGTGCCAGCAGGTTGGGGACAGAGAACACCGGGGAGCTGTTTTTT
-	TRBV6-5	-	TRBJ2-4	CASSYDSSAKNIQYF	TGTGCCAGCAGTTACGACAGTTCGGCCAAAAACATTCAGTACTTC
TRBD2	TRBV11-2	-	TRBJ2-7	CASSSIAGSAYEQYF	TGTGCCAGCAGCTCGATAGCGGGAAGCGCCTACGAGCAGTACTTC
-	TRBV7-9	-	TRBJ2-1	CASSLGIGSGEQFF	TGTGCCAGCAGCTTAGGAATAGGGTCGGGTGAGCAGTTCTTC
-	TRBV27	-	TRBJ1-5	CASSPSPAGSTINQPQHF	TGTGCCAGCAGTCCTTCCCCGGCGGGATCAACCATCAATCAGCCCCAGCATTTT
-	TRBV19	-	TRBJ1-5	CASSISPAGWHF	TGTGCCAGTAGTATATCCCCGGCTGGTTGGCATTTT
-	TRBV7-3	-	TRBJ2-1	CASSWDSADNEQFF	TGTGCCAGCAGCTGGGACTCTGCCGACAATGAGCAGTTCTTC
-	TRBV7-6	-	TRBJ1-4	CASSLVVLGKLFF	TGTGCCAGCAGCTTAGTGGTGTTGGGGAAACTGTTTTTT
-	TRBV5-4	-	TRBJ2-5	CASSLVGGQETQYF	TGTGCCAGCAGCTTGGTTGGGGGCCAAGAGACCCAGTACTTC
-	TRBV2	once	TRBJ1-3	CASSEQGLGNTIYF	TGTGCCAGCAGTGAACAGGGGCTAGGAAACACCATATATTTT
-	TRBV30	-	TRBJ2-1	CAWRAGGKGEQFF	TGTGCCTGGAGGGCAGGAGGTAAGGGTGAGCAGTTCTTC
TRBD2	TRBV2	few	TRBJ2-1	CASSESSGRANEQFF	TGTGCCAGCAGTGAATCCAGCGGGAGGGCCAATGAGCAGTTCTTC
-	TRBV11-2	few	TRBJ1-1	CASSPWTAPISGAFF	TGTGCCAGCAGCCCGTGGACTGCCCCGATTAGTGGAGCTTTCTTT
-	TRBV27	-	TRBJ1-1	CASSSGRYTEAFF	TGTGCCAGCAGTTCCGGACGGTACACTGAAGCTTTCTTT
-	TRBV5-6	-	TRBJ2-7	CASSLGSGAYEQYF	TGTGCCAGCAGCTTGGGGTCTGGGGCCTACGAGCAGTACTTC
-	TRBV30	-	TRBJ2-7	CAWSLPRDYEQYF	TGTGCCTGGAGCCTCCCGCGGGACTACGAGCAGTACTTC
-	TRBV6-6	-	TRBJ1-1	CASSSSGGAGTEAFF	TGTGCCAGCAGTTCGTCCGGGGGCGCGGGGACTGAAGCTTTCTTT
-	TRBV6-1	-	TRBJ1-5	CAIQGSNQPQHF	TGTGCCATCCAGGGTAGTAATCAGCCCCAGCATTTT
-	TRBV7-8	-	TRBJ2-5	CASSQSSVGTQYF	TGTGCCAGCAGCCAATCTAGCGTGGGGACCCAGTACTTC